This TCR beta chain comes out of a study of T cell changes during pregnancy in multiple sclerosis. The CDR3 is 14 residues long. The germline V gene encodes CDR1 MDHEN and CDR2 SYDVKM. V lost 6 bases and J lost 8, with 19 bases in between. The assay was immunoSEQ multiplex PCR, and TCRdb's table has in-frame clones only and misses some. This table holds about 36,000 clones, about 90% found once. The chain carries TRBV28 and TRBJ1-2, with D possibly TRBD1 on 6 matching bases. Sequences were derived from CD4+ T cells from peripheral blood mononuclear cells, sampled after pregnancy. The receptor comes from a female donor with multiple sclerosis, enrolled in a pregnancy study. CDR3 in amino acids: CASSRGPGGSGYTF. The CDR3 coding sequence is TGTGCCAGCAGCAGGGGTCCGGGGGGGAGCGGCTACACCTTC.